Sequencing of this T cell receptor beta chain was carried out in a study of persistence of HIV-infected CD4 T cells. The CDR3 contains 11 residues. Trimming stripped 7 bases from V and 5 bases from J, with 7 bases between. This was the immunoSEQ version 4 assay in survey mode. Method: immunoSEQ multiplex PCR; TCRdb's copy keeps in-frame clones and lacks some. The sample lists roughly 48,000 clones; about 88% were seen once. This clone showed up just once. The antigen is unknown. The identical CDR3 is also encoded by other nucleotide sequences in the sample. This nonspecific control used anti-CD3/anti-CD28 bead stimulation of CD4+ T cells. CD4+ T cells upregulating both CD40 ligand and CD69 were sorted as responding cells.

This chain connects TRBV12-3 or TRBV12-4 to TRBJ2-3, with D unresolved. This TCR was recovered from an adult woman with HIV who was CMV-seropositive. The sequencing used CD4+ T cells sorted from PBMCs after approximately 20-hour stimulation, collected from a patient who received antiretroviral therapy. The CDR3 DNA reads TGTGCCAGCACCCTAGGAGATACGCAGTATTTT. Translation gives CASTLGDTQYF.